This record covers a single T cell receptor (beta chain). Its cognate antigen is unknown. The data belong to a study of CD8+ T cells in alopecia areata. Study-wide findings and caveats: Affected scalp, especially in alopecia totalis/universalis, had a higher clonality than normal scalp did.

Sorting of CD4+ and CD8+ T cells was performed on PBMCs. RNA was extracted and reverse transcribed into cDNA as the sequencing template. Only in-frame clones appear in the TCRdb table, and some are missing; sequencing was by immunoSEQ multiplex PCR. The repertoire holds around 190,000 clones, with more than 55% as singletons. Input material: CD8+ T cells sorted from blood. This TCR was sampled from a human donor in good health.

Here the CDR3 DNA reads TGTGCCAGCAGCTCGGAGTCTTGGGAGTATGGACAGCCCCAGCATTTT. Amino acid sequence: CASSSESWEYGQPQHF. The chain carries TRBV7-9 and TRBJ1-5; D gene unclear. CDR1 SEHNR and CDR2 FQNEAQ come from the germline V gene (reference sequence). The CDR3 contains 16 residues. V was trimmed by 4 bases and J by 7 bases, leaving 20 bases between them.